These 23 T cell receptor beta chains share one sample of origin, sequenced in a study of regulatory T cells in long-lasting Graves disease. Libraries of TCR beta came from iRepertoire HTBI primers plus Arm-PCR of CDR3 regions. TCRdb ran MiXCR on the multiplex PCR reads and lists one entry per CDR3 protein. The data contain 300,000 or so distinct CDR3 sequences, 15% to 20% of them singletons. Time point reported: persistent/refractory GD, antithyroid drugs over 5 years with positive TRAb. PBMC-derived RNA was used for the TCR library. The sequencing used peripheral blood mononuclear cells (PBMCs), collected when the disease was refractory, from a patient treated with antithyroid drugs. These receptors were taken from a female donor with Graves disease.

This chain joins TRBV20-1 and TRBJ2-1; a weak D match, TRBD2 (6 bases). This CDR3 is built from 15 residues. V lost 3 bases to trimming and J lost 0 bases, with 12 bases between them. CDR1 DFQATT and CDR2 SNEGSKA come from the germline V gene (reference sequence). The CDR3 bases are TGCAGTGCTAGCCCTAGCGTTCCCTCCTACAATGAGCAGTTCTTC. Its protein is CSASPSVPSYNEQFF.

The table lists this clonotype with a few counts. The chain has TRBV20-1 and TRBJ2-7; TRBD1 matches at 7 bases. The length of the CDR3 is 13 residues. J lost 6 bases, V lost 4 bases, and 9 bases had no gene match. CDR1 DFQATT and CDR2 SNEGSKA come from the germline V gene (reference sequence). CDR3 sequence reads: CSAISGTVGEQYF. The DNA for the CDR3 is TGCAGTGCTATCTCCGGGACAGTGGGCGAGCAGTACTTC.

This clonotype was detected ten times or more. V gene TRBV11-2 combines with J gene TRBJ2-5; D gene ambiguous. Germline V gives CDR1 SGHAT, CDR2 FQNNGV. The CDR3 runs 13 residues. The ends were cut back, 1 base at V and 1 base at J, with 4 bases in the middle. CDR3: CASSLVVQETQYF. The CDR3 DNA reads as TGTGCCAGCAGCTTAGTAGTCCAAGAGACCCAGTACTTC.

In this sample, this clonotype turned up many times. The chain joins TRBV7-9 to TRBJ1-1; 7 positions agree with TRBD1. There are 17 residues in the CDR3. Unmatched junction bases numbered 10, after V lost 3 bases and J lost 0 bases. Germline V CDR1 and CDR2: SEHNR, FQNEAQ (reference sequence). Here the CDR3 DNA reads TGTGCCAGCAGCTTGAGTGGGGGGGGACAGATGAACACTGAAGCTTTCTTT. Translating gives CASSLSGGGQMNTEAFF.

This clonotype was observed at least ten times. V usage is TRBV3-1 and J usage is TRBJ1-1; D uncertain. Germline V gene sequence: CDR1 LGHDT, CDR2 YNNKEL (reference sequence). V shed 1 base and J shed 0 bases, with 3 bases lying between them. The CDR3 loop spans 13 amino acids. CDR3 sequence (DNA): TGTGCCAGCAGCCAAGTAATGAACACTGAAGCTTTCTTT. This gives the protein CASSQVMNTEAFF. Complete variable domain (other parts from reference TRBV3-1 and TRBJ1-1): DTAVSQTPKYLVTQMGNDKSIKCEQNLGHDTMYWYKQDSKKFLKIMFSYNNKELIINETVPNRFSPKSPDKAHLNLHINSLELGDSAVYFCASSQVMNTEAFFGQGTRLTVV.

This clonotype came up many times. The rearrangement links TRBV7-9 to TRBJ1-1; 7 bases match TRBD1. CDR1 and CDR2 from the germline V gene are SEHNR and FQNEAQ (reference sequence). The CDR3 spans 16 residues. J was trimmed by 0 bases and V by 3 bases; bases with no gene match: 7. The CDR3 nucleotides are TGTGCCAGCAGCTTGCGTCCCGGGACAGTGAACACTGAAGCTTTCTTT. Protein sequence: CASSLRPGTVNTEAFF.

The gene calls are TRBV5-1 and TRBJ2-7, with D perhaps TRBD1 (6 bases). Trimming cost V 4 bases and J 2 bases, with 13 bases left between them. CDR3 size: 14 residues. CDR1 is SGHRS and CDR2 is YFSETQ in the germline V gene. CDR3 sequence (DNA): TGCGCCAGCAGCCCCTACAGGGAAACCTACGAGCAGTACTTC. It specifies CASSPYRETYEQYF.

This clonotype came up many times. CDR3 protein: CASSQDGLAGVLETQYF. Here the CDR3 DNA reads TGTGCCAGCAGCCAAGATGGACTAGCGGGAGTCCTAGAGACCCAGTACTTC. The gene calls are TRBV3-1 and TRBJ2-5; 13 bases agree with TRBD2. Per the germline V gene, CDR1 is LGHDT and CDR2 is YNNKEL (reference sequence). The J segment lost 4 bases and the V segment lost 0 bases, leaving 5 bases of the junction unmatched. CDR3 length: 17 amino acids.

This clonotype has a count of ten or more. The CDR3 loop reads CASSPLQGPTEAFF. The CDR3 bases are TGTGCCAGCAGCCCCCTACAGGGCCCCACTGAAGCTTTCTTT. The chain has TRBV3-1 and TRBJ1-1; D may be TRBD1 (6 bases). V was shortened by 4 bases and J by 4 bases, with 13 bases between the two germline ends. Germline V gene data show CDR1 as LGHDT and CDR2 as YNNKEL (reference sequence). The CDR3 sequence is 14 residues long.

The genes are TRBV19 and TRBJ1-5; no definite D call. The V gene's germline CDR1 is LNHDA and CDR2 SQIVND (reference sequence). V shed 5 bases and J shed 7 bases, with 15 bases lying between them. The CDR3 is 14 amino acids. CDR3 amino acids: CASSPTVPVQPQHF. The CDR3 DNA sequence: TGTGCCAGTAGTCCCACTGTACCGGTCCAGCCCCAGCATTTT.

J is TRBJ2-7 and V is TRBV10-2, with 11 bases fitting TRBD1. The CDR3 runs 15 residues. Germline lookup yields CDR1 WSHSY and CDR2 SAAADI. Trimming at V came to 5 bases and at J to 2 bases, leaving 5 bases not matched to a gene. CDR3 nucleotides: TGCGCCAGCAGTCCCGGACAGGGGGCAACCTACGAGCAGTACTTC. This gives the protein CASSPGQGATYEQYF.

This clonotype came up a few times. This rearrangement joins TRBV7-9 to TRBJ1-4; unclear D gene. CDR3 length equals 13 residues. The germline CDR1 and CDR2 sequences are SEHNR and FQNEAQ (reference sequence). V gave up 3 bases and J gave up 4 bases, with 6 bases separating them. Written as DNA, the CDR3 is TGTGCCAGCAGCTTCGCAAATAATGAAAAACTGTTTTTT. Translated, it gives CASSFANNEKLFF.

This chain uses TRBV9 with TRBJ1-2; 7 nucleotides line up with TRBD1. CDR3 length: 16 residues. The V and J ends lost 4 bases and 4 bases, in that order; junction bases with no gene match: 13. Germline V gives CDR1 SGDLS, CDR2 YYNGEE. The CDR3 region has the DNA TGTGCCAGCAGCTCGTCTTTATTGACAGGGACCTATGGCTACACCTTC. Translating gives CASSSSLLTGTYGYTF.

Remarks on this clonotype: This may be a read error, as it is one base from a much larger clone. This rearrangement joins TRBV2 to TRBJ1-1; D may be TRBD1 (6 bases). CDR3 length equals 13 residues. Germline V gene lookup returns CDR1 SNHLY and CDR2 FYNNEI. The CDR3 loop reads CASTLQGNTEALF. The CDR3 coding sequence is TGTGCCAGCACGCTCCAGGGGAACACTGAAGCTCTCTTT.

V gene TRBV15 combines with J gene TRBJ2-5; TRBD2 matches at 10 bases. V trimming: 5 bases; J trimming: 5 bases; junction bases outside the gene matches: 8. This CDR3 comprises 15 residues. CDR1 is LNHNV and CDR2 is YYDKDF in the germline V gene (reference sequence). CDR3 loop: CATSGTSGVVETQYF. CDR3 coding DNA: TGTGCCACCAGCGGTACTAGCGGGGTCGTGGAGACCCAGTACTTC.

This clonotype has only a few counts. The chain joins TRBV7-2 to TRBJ1-1, with D perhaps matching TRBD1 (6 bases). The V gene lost 1 base and the J gene lost 5 bases, with 20 bases spanning the gap. Germline-derived CDR1 and CDR2 are SGHTA and FQGNSA. There are 17 residues in the CDR3. In DNA, the CDR3 is TGTGCCAGCAGCTTAGGTAGTAACGGTAATCAGGGGACTGAAGCTTTCTTT. This gives the protein CASSLGSNGNQGTEAFF.

The chain employs TRBV27 and TRBJ2-2, with D unresolved. This CDR3 region has 12 residues. The germline CDR1 and CDR2 sequences are MNHEY and SMNVEV (reference sequence). Trimming stripped 8 bases from V and 7 bases from J, with 11 bases between. The CDR3 is CASGRARGELFF. For the CDR3, the DNA is TGTGCCAGCGGACGAGCCCGCGGGGAGCTGTTTTTT.

The chain links TRBV7-9 to TRBJ2-7; possible D gene TRBD1, 6 bases. The V and J ends lost 5 bases and 4 bases respectively, with 21 bases between them. Germline CDR1 SEHNR, CDR2 FQNEAQ (reference sequence). The CDR3 consists of 16 residues. The CDR3 loop is CASSGPEGGSHYEQYF. The CDR3 DNA reads as TGTGCCAGCAGCGGTCCAGAAGGGGGATCCCATTACGAGCAGTACTTC. Supplemented by reference TRBV7-9 and TRBJ2-7, the full variable domain reads DTGVSQNPRHKITKRGQNVTFRCDPISEHNRLYWYRQTLGQGPEFLTYFQNEAQLEKSRLLSDRFSAERPKGSFSTLEIQRTEQGDSAMYLCASSGPEGGSHYEQYFGPGTRLTVT.

This clonotype was observed at least ten times. CDR3 DNA sequence: TGCAGTGCAACGGGGGGGCATGTCGAGACCCAGTACTTC. Amino acids: CSATGGHVETQYF. The chain uses TRBV20-1 and TRBJ2-5; 8 nucleotides agree with TRBD2. The ends lost 6 bases at V and 5 bases at J; junction bases unmatched: 8. This CDR3 is 13 amino acids long. The germline gives CDR1 DFQATT, CDR2 SNEGSKA (reference sequence).

A few counts support this clonotype. CDR3 nucleotide sequence: TGCAGCGTGAGACCCTCTGGGGCCAACGTCCTGACTTTC. This codes for CSVRPSGANVLTF. The gene calls are TRBV29-1 and TRBJ2-6; no firm D call. In germline, CDR1 is SQVTM, CDR2 ANQGSEA. The V and J ends lost 6 bases and 0 bases respectively, with 6 bases between them. This CDR3 has 13 residues.

This clonotype was counted at least ten times. The chain combines TRBV6-5 with TRBJ1-5; possible D gene TRBD1, 6 bases. V was pared by 4 bases and J by 3 bases, with 13 bases between. The germline CDR1 and CDR2 sequences are MNHEY and SVGAGI. The CDR3 is made up of 15 amino acids. CDR3 nucleotides: TGTGCCAGCAGTTGGGGCAGGGGTCTCAATCAGCCCCAGCATTTT. Encoded protein: CASSWGRGLNQPQHF.

The chain joins TRBV5-1 to TRBJ1-6; a weak D match, TRBD1 (6 bases). The V gene's germline CDR1 is SGHRS and CDR2 YFSETQ. V shed 1 base and J shed 10 bases, with 12 bases lying between them. The CDR3 contains 14 residues. For the CDR3, the DNA is TGCGCCAGCAGCTTGTTACAGGGTGAATCACCCCTCCACTTT. Translated: CASSLLQGESPLHF.

The CDR3 nucleotides are TGTGCCAGCAGCGTAGGCAGGCAGGGAAACACCATATATTTT. Protein product: CASSVGRQGNTIYF. This chain links TRBV9 with TRBJ1-3; D is ambiguous. Germline V gene lookup returns CDR1 SGDLS and CDR2 YYNGEE. V was cut by 0 bases and J by 4 bases, with 8 bases left in between. The CDR3 loop spans 14 amino acids.